The 21 T cell receptor beta chains presented below share a single source sample, sequenced in a study of blood T cells in healthy people across ages. The authors ran a second PCR of roughly 6 to 12 cycles using a sample-barcoded 5' primer and a J-beta primer mix. Using its own MiXCR run on the 5' RACE reads, TCRdb lists one record per CDR3 protein. The table shows about 1,500,000 distinct CDR3 sequences, with roughly 45% occurring only once. Sequencing was performed on blood. Receptors originate from a young woman in good health.

The CDR3 region is CATSGTGYAGELFF. The CDR3 nucleotides read TGTGCCACCAGTGGGACAGGGTATGCCGGGGAGCTGTTTTTT. The gene calls are TRBV24-1 and TRBJ2-2, with 8 bases lining up with TRBD1. Germline assignment: CDR1 KGHDR and CDR2 SFDVKD. Losses at the gene ends were 5 bases for V and 6 bases for J; bases not matched to a gene: 4. This CDR3 spans 14 amino acids.

The chain carries TRBV27 and TRBJ2-3, with D unclear. The CDR3 loop spans 14 amino acids. Trimming took 5 bases from V and 1 from J, leaving 10 bases between them. Germline V gene sequence: CDR1 MNHEY, CDR2 SMNVEV (reference sequence). Here the CDR3 reads CASSIVAGTDTQYF. CDR3 bases: TGTGCCAGCAGTATCGTGGCGGGCACAGATACGCAGTATTTT.

There are a few counts of this clonotype. The chain carries TRBV6-6 and TRBJ1-2, with D uncertain. This CDR3 is 13 amino acids long. V was pared by 0 bases and J by 8 bases, with 10 bases between. Germline CDR1 reads MNHNY; CDR2 reads SVGAGI (reference sequence). The CDR3 bases are TGTGCCAGCAGTTACTCGAGTGAGACCGGCTACACCTTC. Its translation is CASSYSSETGYTF.

This clonotype was observed a few times. V usage is TRBV20-1 and J usage is TRBJ1-5; D unclear. Germline loops: CDR1 DFQATT, CDR2 SNEGSKA (reference sequence). With 6 bases removed from V and 0 bases from J, the gap between germline ends came to 15 bases. CDR3 length: 15 residues. CDR3 sequence: CSAAPPFDSNQPQHF. The DNA of the CDR3 is TGCAGTGCAGCCCCGCCTTTCGATAGCAATCAGCCCCAGCATTTT.

The chain links TRBV29-1 to TRBJ2-1, with 7 bases lining up with TRBD1. Germline CDR1 SQVTM, CDR2 ANQGSEA. The length of the CDR3 is 16 residues. Germline trimming cut 5 bases from V and 5 bases from J; bases unmatched to any gene: 15. CDR3 region: CSVSPRQGVWDNEQFF. The CDR3 region has the DNA TGCAGCGTTTCCCCCCGGCAGGGGGTATGGGACAATGAGCAGTTCTTC.

The table lists this clonotype with a few counts. The chain couples TRBV5-1 to TRBJ2-7, with a possible D match to TRBD1 (5 bases). V shed 3 bases and J shed 0 bases, with 10 bases lying between them. Germline V gene lookup returns CDR1 SGHRS and CDR2 YFSETQ. This CDR3 spans 14 amino acids. CDR3 sequence reads: CASSSTANSYEQYF. CDR3 nucleotides: TGCGCCAGCAGCTCGACAGCTAACTCCTACGAGCAGTACTTC.

This clonotype was seen a few times. The CDR3 DNA reads as TGCAGCGTTGAAGACCTTCTGGCGGGGGGCGATAAGCAAGAGACCCAGTACTTC. Protein product: CSVEDLLAGGDKQETQYF. The chain couples TRBV29-1 to TRBJ2-5, with TRBD2 identical over 8 bases. J lost 2 bases, V lost 0 bases, and 14 bases had no gene match. The germline CDR1 and CDR2 sequences are SQVTM and ANQGSEA. The CDR3 contains 18 residues. The whole variable domain, filled in from reference TRBV29-1 and TRBJ2-5, reads SAVISQKPSRDICQRGTSLTIQCQVDSQVTMMFWYRQQPGQSLTLIATANQGSEATYESGFVIDKFPISRPNLTFSTLTVSNMSPEDSSIYLCSVEDLLAGGDKQETQYFGPGTRLLVL.

The chain carries TRBV23-1 and TRBJ2-1, with D possibly matching TRBD2 (6 bases). TRBV23-1 is reported as an ORF; its role is uncertain. V lost 7 bases and J lost 0, with 16 bases in between. The CDR3 runs 16 residues. The CDR3 DNA is TGCGCCAGCACGACTCTAGCGCGAATCTCCTACAATGAGCAGTTCTTC. It yields the protein CASTTLARISYNEQFF.

The chain is built from TRBV2 and TRBJ2-5; D unresolved. CDR1 and CDR2 from the germline V gene are SNHLY and FYNNEI. The V gene lost 2 bases and the J gene lost 5 bases, with 12 bases spanning the gap. This CDR3 has 14 residues. The DNA of the CDR3 is TGTGCCAGCAGTGAAACCCGCAGTAAGGAGACCCAGTACTTC. This codes for CASSETRSKETQYF.

The rearrangement links TRBV27 to TRBJ2-4; TRBD2 matches 8 bases. The DNA matches TRBJ2-7 better at its end, which makes the J call doubtful. The CDR3 consists of 15 residues. The germline V gene encodes CDR1 MNHEY and CDR2 SMNVEV (reference sequence). The CDR3 bases are TGTGCCAGCAGTACTGACCGACTAGCGCGGAACGAGCAGTACTTC. Translating gives CASSTDRLARNEQYF.

A few counts support this clonotype. The chain employs TRBV3-1 and TRBJ2-5; D may be TRBD2 (6 bases). Trimming took off 1 base at V and 3 bases at J, with 9 bases between the two ends. The germline V gene encodes CDR1 LGHDT and CDR2 YNNKEL (reference sequence). This CDR3 is built from 14 residues. This CDR3 reads CASSQGWEEETQYF. The CDR3 bases are TGTGCCAGCAGCCAAGGCTGGGAGGAAGAGACCCAGTACTTC.

The rearrangement links TRBV30 to TRBJ1-4; a weak D match, TRBD1 (5 bases). V lost 4 bases to trimming and J lost 2 bases, with 8 bases between them. CDR3 length: 13 amino acids. Germline V gene sequence: CDR1 GTSNPN, CDR2 SVGIG (reference sequence). The CDR3 DNA sequence: TGTGCCTGGAAGGGACGGACTAATGAAAAACTGTTTTTT. This encodes CAWKGRTNEKLFF.

V gene TRBV4-2 combines with J gene TRBJ2-5; D perhaps matches TRBD1 (5 bases). CDR3 size: 15 residues. From germline, CDR1 is LGHNA and CDR2 YNFKEQ. The V and J ends lost 0 bases and 4 bases respectively, with 12 bases between them. The CDR3, as DNA: TGTGCCAGCAGCCAAGATATGGGGCCTCCAGAGACCCAGTACTTC. This translates into CASSQDMGPPETQYF.

This clonotype was counted between two and nine times. The gene calls are TRBV6-6 and TRBJ2-5; D perhaps matches TRBD1 (5 bases). The DNA end is more similar to TRBJ2-7, so the J call may be wrong. This CDR3 region has 13 residues. CDR1 is MNHNY, CDR2 SVGAGI, per germline (reference sequence). CDR3 amino acids: CASSYTTAYEQYF. The CDR3, as DNA: TGTGCCAGCAGTTACACGACAGCTTACGAGCAGTACTTC.

The CDR3 region is CASRYGSYNEQYF. CDR3 DNA: TGTGCCAGCAGATACGGCTCCTACAATGAGCAGTACTTC. The chain couples TRBV12-3 or TRBV12-4 to TRBJ2-1; no clear D. The last part of the DNA fits TRBJ2-7 better; the J call may be wrong. The CDR3 sequence is 13 residues long.

This clonotype appeared many times. The V gene is TRBV20-1, the J gene TRBJ1-2; TRBD1 aligns across 7 bases. Germline V CDR1 and CDR2: DFQATT, SNEGSKA (reference sequence). V was clipped by 5 bases and J by 6 bases; unmatched bases: 3. CDR3 length: 11 amino acids. The CDR3 coding sequence is TGCAGTGCTGCGACAGGGCATGGCTACACCTTC. This codes for CSAATGHGYTF.

This clonotype was recorded a few times. V gene TRBV7-8 combines with J gene TRBJ2-1; 10 bases align to TRBD2. The CDR3 sequence is 20 residues long. With 1 base clipped from V and 4 bases from J, the junction kept 16 bases outside the gene matches. Germline V gene lookup returns CDR1 SGHVS and CDR2 FQNEAQ. Here the CDR3 reads CASSLVVAGGFTLTYNEQFF. DNA for the CDR3: TGTGCCAGCAGCTTAGTGGTAGCGGGGGGCTTCACCTTAACTTACAATGAGCAGTTCTTC.

V is TRBV11-2 and J is TRBJ2-5; unclear D gene. V lost 3 bases to trimming and J lost 5 bases, with 4 bases between them. The CDR3 is 11 amino acids. Germline CDR1 is SGHAT and CDR2 is FQNNGV. CDR3 in DNA: TGTGCCAGCAGCTTCTACGAGACCCAGTACTTC. Protein product: CASSFYETQYF.

This clonotype was seen a few times. V is TRBV7-9 and J is TRBJ1-5, with D possibly matching TRBD1 (6 bases). The V end lost 6 bases, the J end lost 3 bases, and 21 bases lay between the germline ends. The CDR3 has 17 amino acids. CDR1 and CDR2 (germline): SEHNR, FQNEAQ (reference sequence). The CDR3 protein is CASSPFGGRGDNQPQHF. CDR3 bases: TGTGCCAGCAGTCCCTTTGGCGGCAGGGGAGACAATCAGCCCCAGCATTTT. The variable domain in full, with the rest retrieved from reference TRBV7-9 and TRBJ1-5, is DTGVSQNPRHKITKRGQNVTFRCDPISEHNRLYWYRQTLGQGPEFLTYFQNEAQLEKSRLLSDRFSAERPKGSFSTLEIQRTEQGDSAMYLCASSPFGGRGDNQPQHFGDGTRLSIL.

V is TRBV14 and J is TRBJ2-7; D is ambiguous. This CDR3 has 13 amino acids. From germline, CDR1 is SGHDN and CDR2 FVKESK. V lost 4 bases to trimming and J lost 0 bases, with 7 bases between them. The CDR3: CASSRVSSYEQYF. The DNA for the CDR3 is TGTGCCAGCAGCCGTGTTTCCTCCTACGAGCAGTACTTC.

The V gene is TRBV11-2, the J gene TRBJ1-4; 9 bases align to TRBD1. The J segment lost 8 bases and the V segment lost 7 bases, leaving 11 bases of the junction unmatched. CDR1 is SGHAT, CDR2 FQNNGV, per germline. CDR3 length equals 15 residues. The chain's CDR3 is CASTKDRGSVEKLFF. The CDR3 DNA follows: TGTGCCAGCACCAAGGACAGGGGATCAGTCGAAAAACTGTTTTTT.